This T cell receptor beta chain is from a study of T cell repertoires in cytomegalovirus infection. Study summary: HLA-B-restricted CMV epitopes that are well studied, plus recently identified HLA-C-restricted ones, were used by the study. TCR beta signatures that were public indicated CMV infection and matching HLA type.

Study-level points and caveats: Cumulative public TCR beta family frequency identified CMV carriers with the relevant HLA. The response measured ex vivo was dominated by TCR beta clonotypes (HLA-C-restricted and CMV-specific).

Concerning this clonotype: The antigen remains unidentified.

TCRdb called the reads again in MiXCR, with one record for every CDR3 protein. The sample yields about 480,000 distinct CDR3 sequences, around a third seen once. V gave up 4 bases and J gave up 0 bases, with 9 bases separating them. CDR3 length equals 14 residues. Germline loops: CDR1 MNHEY, CDR2 SVGEGT. The source was cultured PBMCs, collected from culture after CMV antigen stimulation. The J gene is TRBJ2-5, the V gene TRBV6-2 or TRBV6-3, with D perhaps being TRBD1 or TRBD2 (5 bases each). This receptor was identified in a human donor in good health (CMV status not recorded). Some clones in this sample may be carry-over from other donors' samples. This CDR3 is CASSLGTHQETQYF. As DNA, the CDR3 is TGTGCCAGCAGTTTGGGGACCCACCAAGAGACCCAGTACTTC.